One and the same sample provided the 30 T cell receptor beta chains below, sequenced in a study of cytotoxic CD8 clonotypes in ibrutinib-treated CLL. The assay was immunoSEQ multiplex PCR, and TCRdb's table has in-frame clones only and misses some. The table lists about 160,000 clones, about four fifths of them singletons. Sequenced here: PBMCs, sampled after 12 months of ibrutinib treatment. These receptors were taken from a human donor with chronic lymphocytic leukemia.

In this sample, this clone turned up a few times. The chain links TRBV4-1 to TRBJ2-5; the D gene is possibly TRBD1 (8 bases). From germline, CDR1 is MGHRA and CDR2 YSYEKL. The length of the CDR3 is 15 residues. The ends were cut back, 4 bases at V and 5 bases at J, with 17 bases in the middle. CDR3 region: CASSRLQGGGETQYF. CDR3 coding DNA: TGCGCCAGCAGCCGACTACAGGGGGGAGGGGAGACCCAGTACTTC.

The CDR3 DNA is TGTGCCAGCAGCTTAGCGCGTTTCGGGAAGGATGAGCAGTTCTTC. Amino acids: CASSLARFGKDEQFF. The chain employs TRBV7-9 and TRBJ2-1, with a weak D call TRBD2 (5 bases). The CDR3 is 15 residues long. V lost 0 bases and J 8 bases, leaving 14 bases between the germline ends. Germline V gene data show CDR1 as SEHNR and CDR2 as FQNEAQ (reference sequence).

In this sample, this clone turned up a few times. CDR3 DNA sequence: TGTGCCAGCAGCTTAGGGGCGGGGGGACCCTACAATGAGCAGTTCTTC. Translated: CASSLGAGGPYNEQFF. This chain links TRBV7-7 with TRBJ2-1; 8 bases map to TRBD2. The CDR3 sequence is 16 residues long. Germline-derived CDR1 and CDR2 are SSHAT and FNYEAQ (reference sequence). V shed 1 base, J shed 2 bases, and the junction held 4 bases outside the gene matches.

CDR3 loop: CASSFIQGLAPPQHF. The CDR3 bases are TGTGCCAGCAGCTTTATACAGGGACTAGCACCGCCCCAGCATTTT. The chain couples TRBV7-3 to TRBJ1-5; tentative D call: TRBD1 (6 bases). CDR3 size: 15 residues. Germline V gene lookup returns CDR1 SGHTA and CDR2 FQGTGA. Deletions cut 3 bases from V and 9 bases from J, with 18 bases between.

The chain employs TRBV19 and TRBJ1-6, with 9 bases identical to TRBD1. Germline CDR1 LNHDA, CDR2 SQIVND (reference sequence). The CDR3 has 15 residues. Germline trimming cut 6 bases from V and 3 bases from J; bases unmatched to any gene: 3. CDR3 coding DNA: TGTGCCAGTAGCAGACAGGGGGACTATAATTCACCCCTCCACTTT. It codes for CASSRQGDYNSPLHF.

This clone occurred a few times. The V and J genes are TRBV7-3 and TRBJ2-3, with 9 bases that match TRBD1. V lost 6 bases, J lost 11 bases, and 12 bases stayed unmatched. The germline gives CDR1 SGHTA, CDR2 FQGTGA. The CDR3 is made up of 14 amino acids. CDR3 nucleotide sequence: TGTGCCAGCAGACCTACAGGGGGCGCGGTTGGGCAGTATTTT. Translation gives CASRPTGGAVGQYF.

V usage is TRBV5-8 and J usage is TRBJ2-2, with 9 bases fitting TRBD2. This CDR3 contains 16 residues. CDR1 is SGHTS and CDR2 is YDEGEE in the germline V gene. Trimming took 3 bases from V and 6 from J; bases not matched to a gene: 9. The CDR3 protein is CASSSRAGGYPGELFF. The CDR3 DNA sequence: TGTGCCAGCAGCTCAAGAGCGGGGGGATATCCCGGGGAGCTGTTTTTT. Full variable domain (rest looked up from reference TRBV5-8 and TRBJ2-2): EAGVTQSPTHLIKTRGQQATLRCSPISGHTSVYWYQQALGLGLQFLLWYDEGEERNRGNFPPRFSGRQFPNYSSELNVNALELEDSALYLCASSSRAGGYPGELFFGEGSRLTVL.

This clone was counted only a few times. This chain connects TRBV18 to TRBJ1-2, with TRBD1 as a possible D gene (6 bases). Germline lookup yields CDR1 KGHSH and CDR2 LQKENI. This CDR3 region has 15 residues. Trimming stripped 3 bases from V and 0 bases from J, with 11 bases between. CDR3 coding DNA: TGTGCCAGCTCACCCCAGGACAGCCCTAACTATGGCTACACCTTC. It translates to CASSPQDSPNYGYTF.

V usage is TRBV19 and J usage is TRBJ2-7; TRBD1 or TRBD2 may be the D gene (5 bases each). CDR3 size: 15 residues. Germline V gene lookup returns CDR1 LNHDA and CDR2 SQIVND (reference sequence). The ends were cut back, 3 bases at V and 0 bases at J, with 12 bases in the middle. The CDR3 nucleotides are TGTGCCAGTAGTATTGGGAGACAGTACTCCTACGAGCAGTACTTC. It translates to CASSIGRQYSYEQYF.

The rearrangement uses TRBV6-6 and TRBJ2-2; weak D call: TRBD2 (5 bases). The CDR3 runs 13 residues. Trimming removed 6 bases at V and 3 bases at J, with 8 bases between. Germline V gene sequence: CDR1 MNHNY, CDR2 SVGAGI (reference sequence). The CDR3 sequence: CASRASYTGELFF. The CDR3 coding sequence is TGTGCCAGCAGGGCTAGCTACACCGGGGAGCTGTTTTTT.

The sample holds a few counts of this clone. The chain couples TRBV6-6 to TRBJ1-1; TRBD1 aligns across 8 bases. Unmatched junction bases numbered 10, after V lost 6 bases and J lost 7 bases. Per germline, CDR1 MNHNY and CDR2 SVGAGI (reference sequence). The CDR3 has 14 residues. CDR3 protein: CASRAGQGKGEAFF. As DNA, the CDR3 is TGTGCCAGCAGGGCCGGACAGGGAAAGGGTGAAGCTTTCTTT.

The chain combines TRBV7-9 with TRBJ2-1; TRBD2 aligns across 11 bases. Germline loops: CDR1 SEHNR, CDR2 FQNEAQ (reference sequence). The CDR3 totals 15 residues. J gave up 4 bases and V 5 bases, and 4 bases lay outside the gene matches. The chain's CDR3 is CASSHGTSGYNEQFF. CDR3 nucleotide sequence: TGTGCCAGCAGCCACGGGACTAGCGGTTACAATGAGCAGTTCTTC.

V usage is TRBV10-1 and J usage is TRBJ1-2; D possibly corresponds to TRBD1 (6 bases). Germline CDR1 and CDR2: WNHNN and SYGVQD (reference sequence). The CDR3 contains 12 residues. The V end was cut by 6 bases, the J end by 3 bases, with 8 bases between. For the CDR3, the DNA is TGCGCCAGCAGCCCAGGGGACTATGGCTACACCTTC. Amino acid sequence: CASSPGDYGYTF.

This rearrangement joins TRBV29-1 to TRBJ2-5; D unresolved. The germline V gene encodes CDR1 SQVTM and CDR2 ANQGSEA. CDR3 length equals 12 residues. The V end was cut by 3 bases, the J end by 2 bases, with 7 bases between. The CDR3 coding sequence is TGCAGCGTTGACGATACTCAAGAGACCCAGTACTTC. Protein: CSVDDTQETQYF.

The chain is built from TRBV4-1 and TRBJ2-7; the match to TRBD1 covers 9 bases. The V and J ends lost 3 bases and 4 bases, in that order; junction bases with no gene match: 16. The CDR3 runs 18 residues. The germline V gene has CDR1 MGHRA and CDR2 YSYEKL. The CDR3 region has the DNA TGCGCCAGCAGCCATTCCGCACCGGGACAGGGAGGAGGATACGAGCAGTACTTC. Its translation is CASSHSAPGQGGGYEQYF.

The chain recombines TRBV5-1 with TRBJ1-4; D not resolved. Germline-derived CDR1 and CDR2 are SGHRS and YFSETQ. This CDR3 has 16 amino acids. Between the trimmed V and J ends, which lost 0 bases and 3 bases, there was a span of 12 bases. The CDR3 sequence: CASSLGHSLANEKLFF. Written as DNA, the CDR3 is TGCGCCAGCAGCTTGGGCCACAGTCTAGCTAATGAAAAACTGTTTTTT.

The chain links TRBV7-6 to TRBJ1-1; 7 bases align to TRBD1. CDR3 length: 17 residues. The V gene's germline CDR1 is SGHVS and CDR2 FNYEAQ. J gave up 0 bases and V 5 bases, and 12 bases lay outside the gene matches. This chain's CDR3 is CASSNPQGRVMNTEAFF. CDR3 nucleotides: TGTGCCAGCAGCAACCCACAGGGGCGGGTGATGAACACTGAAGCTTTCTTT. The full variable domain, in which reference TRBV7-6 and TRBJ1-1 provide the parts outside the CDR3, is GAGVSQSPRYKVTKRGQDVALRCDPISGHVSLYWYRQALGQGPEFLTYFNYEAQQDKSGLPNDRFSAERPEGSISTLTIQRTEQRDSAMYRCASSNPQGRVMNTEAFFGQGTRLTVV.

V usage is TRBV6-1 and J usage is TRBJ2-3; D is perhaps TRBD2 (5 bases). Germline CDR1 and CDR2: MNHNS and SASEGT. V lost 2 bases, J lost 9 bases, and 18 bases lay in between. This CDR3 region has 15 residues. CDR3 loop: CASSEIERLPGTQYF. For the CDR3, the DNA is TGTGCCAGCAGTGAAATCGAGAGGTTACCGGGGACGCAGTATTTT.

This chain links TRBV28 with TRBJ1-4; D not resolved. The CDR3 is 14 residues long. Germline V CDR1 and CDR2: MDHEN, SYDVKM. Trimming removed 2 bases from V and 3 bases from J, with 7 bases in between. Here the CDR3 reads CASSLTGPNEKLFF. CDR3 sequence (DNA): TGTGCCAGCAGTTTAACTGGGCCTAATGAAAAACTGTTTTTT. Full variable domain (remainder filled in from reference TRBV28 and TRBJ1-4): DVKVTQSSRYLVKRTGEKVFLECVQDMDHENMFWYRQDPGLGLRLIYFSYDVKMKEKGDIPEGYSVSREKKERFSLILESASTNQTSMYLCASSLTGPNEKLFFGSGTQLSVL.

The rearrangement uses TRBV5-1 and TRBJ2-3; 11 bases line up with TRBD2. CDR3 length equals 18 residues. Trimming cost V 0 bases and J 3 bases; bases outside gene matches: 9. CDR1 is SGHRS, CDR2 YFSETQ, per germline. CDR3 sequence: CASSLVGSGGAGTDTQYF. The CDR3 DNA sequence: TGCGCCAGCAGCTTGGTTGGTAGCGGGGGGGCCGGTACAGATACGCAGTATTTT.

The chain links TRBV10-3 to TRBJ1-2, with 7 nucleotides matching TRBD1. V gave up 10 bases and J gave up 4 bases; unmatched junction bases: 6. The CDR3 extends over 12 amino acids. Germline V gives CDR1 ENHRY, CDR2 SYGVKD. For the CDR3, the DNA is TGTGCCAGCAAGGGGGCAGGCTATGGCTACACCTTC. Protein product: CASKGAGYGYTF.

The DNA of the CDR3 is TGTGCCAGCAGCCAAGGGCTTGGTGAGCAGTTCTTC. Translated, it gives CASSQGLGEQFF. The rearrangement uses TRBV4-2 and TRBJ2-1; D gene uncertain. The V end lost 1 base, the J end lost 9 bases, and 7 bases lay between the germline ends. Germline CDR1 LGHNA, CDR2 YNFKEQ. The CDR3 runs 12 residues.

The rearrangement joins TRBV2 to TRBJ1-6; no firm D call. The germline CDR1 and CDR2 sequences are SNHLY and FYNNEI. The CDR3 extends over 13 amino acids. With 4 bases removed from V and 7 bases from J, the gap between germline ends came to 8 bases. The CDR3 region is CASSGRVNSPLHF. The CDR3 DNA is TGTGCCAGCAGTGGACGTGTGAATTCACCCCTCCACTTT.

This chain connects TRBV6-5 to TRBJ1-6; D is ambiguous. CDR1 and CDR2 from the germline V gene are MNHEY and SVGAGI. V gave up 4 bases and J gave up 10 bases, with 11 bases separating them. This CDR3 has 13 amino acids. The DNA of the CDR3 is TGTGCCAGCAGTTGGCGGGAGGACTCACCCCTCCACTTT. Its protein is CASSWREDSPLHF.

The chain has TRBV28 and TRBJ2-1; maybe TRBD2 (5 bases). The CDR3 consists of 14 residues. Germline CDR1 MDHEN, CDR2 SYDVKM. Trimming removed 7 bases from V and 10 bases from J, with 20 bases in between. As DNA, the CDR3 is TGTGCCAGCATTGCCGGGGTACCGAAACAAGAGCAGTTCTTC. This codes for CASIAGVPKQEQFF.

This sequence joins TRBV7-9 and TRBJ2-5; 7 bases align to TRBD2. Per germline, CDR1 SEHNR and CDR2 FQNEAQ (reference sequence). The CDR3 contains 16 residues. The trim removed 7 bases at V and 5 bases at J, leaving 16 bases unmatched. The CDR3 bases are TGTGCCAGCAAAAAGAGGTGGGGGGGGAAAGCGGAGACCCAGTACTTC. Encoded protein: CASKKRWGGKAETQYF. Full variable domain (missing parts from reference TRBV7-9 and TRBJ2-5): DTGVSQNPRHKITKRGQNVTFRCDPISEHNRLYWYRQTLGQGPEFLTYFQNEAQLEKSRLLSDRFSAERPKGSFSTLEIQRTEQGDSAMYLCASKKRWGGKAETQYFGPGTRLLVL.

The chain joins TRBV19 to TRBJ2-5; 10 bases align to TRBD1. CDR1 and CDR2 from the germline V gene are LNHDA and SQIVND (reference sequence). CDR3 size: 14 residues. Germline trimming cut 1 base from V and 8 bases from J; bases unmatched to any gene: 4. The CDR3 DNA is TGTGCCAGTAGTATAGGGGACAGGGGTTTAACCCAGTACTTC. It encodes CASSIGDRGLTQYF.

CDR3 loop: CASNKRTGDGETQYF. In DNA form, the CDR3 reads TGTGCCAGCAACAAAAGGACAGGGGATGGGGAGACCCAGTACTTC. This rearrangement joins TRBV6-5 to TRBJ2-5; 9 bases are shared with TRBD1. V shed 7 bases, J shed 5 bases, and the junction held 11 bases outside the gene matches. Germline loops: CDR1 MNHEY, CDR2 SVGAGI. The CDR3 runs to 15 residues.

The chain employs TRBV4-1 and TRBJ2-3; D is unresolved. The CDR3 sequence is 12 residues long. Trimming took 2 bases from V and 2 from J, leaving 2 bases between them. Germline V gene data show CDR1 as MGHRA and CDR2 as YSYEKL. CDR3 bases: TGCGCCAGCAGCCAACCCACAGATACGCAGTATTTT. As protein: CASSQPTDTQYF.

The sample holds one count of this clone. The chain employs TRBV18 and TRBJ2-7, with a weak D call TRBD1 (7 bases). The CDR3 loop spans 17 amino acids. The V gene lost 0 bases and the J gene lost 0 bases, with 15 bases spanning the gap. Germline V lookup: CDR1 KGHSH, CDR2 LQKENI. The CDR3 sequence: CASSPPGTVGGSYEQYF. DNA for the CDR3: TGTGCCAGCTCACCACCGGGGACAGTGGGAGGCTCCTACGAGCAGTACTTC.